This TCR beta chain appears in the sequencing data of a study of beta chain features in type 1 diabetes. Whole-study results and caveats: More deletions and fewer insertions at VDJ junctions were seen in type 1 diabetes patients.

Germline assignment: CDR1 SGHRS and CDR2 YFSETQ. There are 14 residues in the CDR3. Trimming took 3 bases from V and 7 from J; bases not matched to a gene: 7. Sorted populations all had greater than 98% purity. Isolated RNA was reverse transcribed in full, so expressed TCRB transcripts were sequenced. The repertoire was sequenced with immunoSEQ multiplex PCR; TCRdb's copy has only in-frame clones and lacks some. The sample contains almost 250,000 clones, 13% to 15% of which appear only once. In the case of this clone: What it binds is not known.

The clonotype comes from a middle-aged woman in good health. Sequencing used naive CD4+ T cells from blood. The chain carries TRBV5-1 and TRBJ1-5; 7 bases line up with TRBD1. CDR3 amino acids: CASSSRQGGQPQHF. The CDR3, as DNA: TGCGCCAGCAGCTCCAGACAGGGAGGCCAGCCCCAGCATTTT.